This TCR beta chain appears in the sequencing data of a study of shared clonotypes between healthy human individuals (dated by TCRdb to about 2020). Regarding the research as a whole: The cohort comprised a couple of women and a few men aged 18 to 49 years. For each donor, CD4 naive and CD4 memory were each given three plates, CD8 naive was given two plates, and CD8 memory was given one plate. Blood TCR repertoires of five healthy adults were deeply sequenced to estimate repertoire size and the extent of clonotype sharing between individuals. Libraries were prepared and TCR repertoires were sequenced by different laboratories using diverse techniques, in order to increase sequencing depth and limit assay-specific biases. Each donor's leukapheresis produced roughly between roughly 0.85 and 9.5 billion PBMCs. Findings and caveats that apply to the study as a whole: Sampling was restricted to blood, and TCR repertoires in tissue are likely to differ from TCR repertoires in blood. Estimated clonotype richness was generally larger for naive than for memory subsets. Even with the large sequencing depth, rarefaction of the sorted-subset datasets indicated that sequencing was incomplete. Based on pairwise subsampling, the degree of clonotype sharing among donors was expected to be affected by sequencing depth. Sharing across a handful of donors was observed for around 4.8% of naive CD4, 3% to 3.5% of naive CD8, 2% to 2.5% of memory CD4, and around 0.42% of memory CD8 clonotypes. Compared with non-shared clonotypes, the clonotypes found in all four sorted-subset donors had higher generation probabilities. The small number of donors limited the genetic and exposure-history diversity represented.

From its cysteine to its phenylalanine, the CDR3 spans 17 amino acids. Only the CDR3 region is kept as DNA, spanning 51 bases read in frame from base 1. Taken from the germline V gene (reference sequence), the CDR1 and CDR2 loops are LNHNV and YYDKDF. Compared with germline, V lacks 5 bases and J lacks 6 bases; bases without a gene match: 14. TCR CDR3 regions were amplified from genomic DNA by multiplex PCR using the deep immunoSEQ assay. Genomic DNA extracted from each cell subset was distributed evenly over all wells of several immunoSEQ 96-well plates, and each plate served as one replicate. For sorted subsets, 200 to 250 ng genomic DNA, equal to approximately 30,000 T cell genomes, was loaded into each replicate PCR. The purified libraries were quantified using a Qubit 3.0 fluorometer, sized with a Bioanalyzer 2100, and then quantified again using the KAPA Library Quantification kit. A separate single-read 150-cycle Illumina NextSeq 550 flow cell was used to sequence each immunoSEQ 96-well plate. In the original analysis: The immunoSEQ output contained only junctional sequences without quality scores, so filtering could not match that applied to full-length reads. Sequences were annotated with PyIR, a Python wrapper for IgBLAST v1.9, and V/J genes and CDR3 were assigned using IMGT germline references. Any read was removed if the V/J assignment was weak (E-value above 1e-6), the CDR3 was missing, or the read contained stop codons, out-of-frame junctions, or ambiguous translated residues. V3J clonotypes were defined as sequences sharing an identical inferred V gene, J gene, and CDR3 amino acid sequence. Percentage overlap between repertoires was calculated by dividing the number of shared unique clonotypes by the size of the smaller repertoire. Richness of each repertoire was evaluated using RTK rarefaction, the Chao1 estimator, and Recon v2.1 estimates of unobserved clonotypes. Generation probabilities were computed with OLGA for all TCRbeta clonotypes obtained by the gDNA method from four donors. Imported from immuneACCESS, the table was reduced by TCRdb to in-frame sequences with V and J called. These copies leave out some clones; in studies compared against another copy, an unresolved V gene accounts for under half, and the cause of the remainder is not known. That table is the source of V, J and clone size, and D and trimming were worked out from the DNA. The sample includes about 820,000 clones, with 92% observed a single time. The ten largest make up 20% to 30% of the sample.

CD8 naive samples were obtained by positive selection for CCR7 among CD45RO-negative cells, yielding a CD45RA+CCR7+ population from which TemRA cells were excluded. The donors were healthy, HIV-negative adults with no recently reported acute infections or vaccinations. All donors were Caucasian adults living in Nashville, Tennessee, USA. Blood was obtained by leukapheresis, after which PBMCs were separated by Ficoll-Histopaque density gradient centrifugation and cryopreserved in liquid nitrogen vapor phase. Purity and quantity of every magnetically sorted T cell population were checked by analytical flow cytometry. Each sorted fraction had its genomic DNA isolated and then quantified by UV absorbance on a Nanodrop 2000c. In the case of this clone: It has no known antigen specificity. The record has no base qualities; no much larger clone is one base away.

The receptor chain draws on TRBV15 and TRBJ2-1; the central 9 bases match TRBD2. Sample: naive CD8+ T cells sorted from blood. The sample's cell subset or site, from its label and the paper: CD45RA+CCR7+. The clonotype comes from a man aged 25-40 years in good health. At the DNA level, the sequence is TGTGCCACCAGCCCGTCGGGGGGCGGGAGGGCCGGCAATGAGCAGTTCTTC. This gives the protein CATSPSGGGRAGNEQFF. When the CDR3 is completed using the reference TRBV15 and TRBJ2-1 genes on either side, the full variable domain is DAMVIQNPRYQVTQFGKPVTLSCSQTLNHNVMYWYQQKSSQAPKLLFHYYDKDFNNEADTPDNFQSRRPNTSFCFLDIRSPGLGDTAMYLCATSPSGGGRAGNEQFFGPGTRLTVL.